This T cell receptor beta chain is from a study of shared clonotypes between healthy human individuals. The germline gives CDR1 SGHTA, CDR2 FQGNSA. The CDR3 consists of 16 residues. V was pared by 4 bases and J by 6 bases, with 16 bases between. The protocol was immunoSEQ multiplex PCR, while the TCRdb copy is restricted to in-frame clones and leaves out a portion. This sample carries about 2,500,000 clones, approximately 94% of them seen once, and the ten largest clones take roughly 0.15%. The chain recombines TRBV7-2 with TRBJ1-6, with D possibly being TRBD1 (6 bases). This sequence was found in a young man in good health. The sequencing input was naive CD4+ T cells sorted from blood. Stated subset: CD45RA+ positively selected. The CDR3 DNA reads TGTGCCAGCAGCTCTTTAGGACAGCCTACTAATTCACCCCTCCACTTT. Translated, it gives CASSSLGQPTNSPLHF.